This T cell receptor beta chain derives from a study of blood T cell repertoires in COVID-19 (TCRdb year 2020). Study-wide context: Samples covering the acute and convalescent phases of COVID-19 were provided by collaborators in the United States, Italy and Spain. The prospective study material was composed of cDNA or gDNA derived from T cells, B-cell-depleted T cells, or PBMCs. Subjects who had been exposed to COVID-19, were actively infected with it, or had recovered from it provided the deeply sampled blood TCRbeta repertoires that made up the dataset. The repertoires were made available in a free public database intended to serve as a resource for research on the immune response to SARS-CoV-2. The samples were drawn from the first 160 participants of the ongoing ImmuneRACE study and from roughly 1,300 subjects provided by 6 global collaborators. Nearly every sample came with metadata listing a de-identified subject ID, COVID-19 status, age in years and sex. HLA class I and class II types, where available, came from metadata supplied by the sample provider rather than from assay-based typing.

General study outcomes and caveats: Clinical and demographic metadata were provided uncurated, with the amount varying by source and participant.

TCRbeta CDR3 regions were amplified from genomic DNA using the immunoSEQ Assay, a bias-controlled multiplex PCR. The authors' analysis ran thus. Nucleated cell counts per sample were estimated from amplification of reference gene primers within the assay. Sequence reads were collapsed and filtered to measure the absolute abundance of every unique TCRbeta CDR3 rearrangement. For each sample, productive Simpson clonality was calculated as the square root of Simpson's diversity index over productive rearrangements. As stored in TCRdb, this immuneACCESS dataset retains in-frame rearrangements with V and J assigned. A fraction of the clones does not appear; measured against another copy, unresolved V genes explain less than half of the discrepancy, and the remainder lacks a known reason. That table supplies the V and J calls and clone size; D and trimming were determined from the DNA. A total of a few hundred thousand clones appear in this sample, about 90% of them only once. The ten largest make up 0.95% to 1.1% of the sample.

On this clone: This receptor's antigen is unknown. No base quality values were provided; no much bigger clone lies one nucleotide off.

CDR1 and CDR2 are read off the germline V gene (reference sequence) as LNHDA and SQIVND. The CDR3 numbers 15 residues from cysteine through phenylalanine. Only the CDR3 portion is preserved as DNA: 45 bases, with reading frame beginning at the first base. The junction shows trimming of 3 bases on V and 4 bases on J, plus 13 bases between the germline ends. In the prospective study, participants were about 18 to 95 years old, resided in about two dozen geographic areas of the United States, and were enrolled through a virtual design. To assign participants to cohorts, the prospective study relied on clinical history that participants themselves reported in a screening survey and a study questionnaire. Exposed participants were defined as having been in contact with someone with a PCR-confirmed or clinician-diagnosed COVID-19 case within 2 weeks of study entry. In the prospective study, mobile phlebotomists collected whole blood, serum and a nasopharyngeal or oropharyngeal swab from each participant. Additional blood draws and questionnaires over an approximately two-month period could optionally be provided by prospective study participants. Before DNA extraction, prospective study blood samples were shipped either frozen or at room temperature.

The chain is made from TRBV19 and TRBJ2-1; the D gene identity is not certain. The sequence derives from a woman in her twenties or thirties who had been exposed to COVID-19. Specimen: PBMCs or T cells enriched from blood (not recorded which). The DNA reads as follows: TGTGCCAGTAGTATTAAAGCGATCGGGTACAATGAGCAGTTCTTC. This codes for CASSIKAIGYNEQFF.